This T cell receptor (beta chain) was recovered during a study of molecular identifiers for immune sequencing clone quantification (dated by TCRdb to 2016 to 2019). Describing the broader study: For a replicate experiment, the RNA from either around 20,000 or 100,000 naive CD8 T cells was divided into five aliquots, and four of those aliquots went on to sequencing. The study was a methods study using CD8 T cells to benchmark molecular-identifier clustering-based TCR repertoire sequencing (MIDCIRS) and TCR RNA copy counting. Beyond this particular receptor, the publication reports: Spiked-in Jurkat TCR RNA (about ten copies' worth), which is not part of the donor repertoire, was contained in the naive libraries. Modeling indicated approximately 3.1 TCR RNA copies recovered per cell, compared with 9 to 10 by digital PCR, which implies a capture efficiency of around 31%. When barcode sub-clustering was not used, chimeric consensus sequences inflated TCR diversity, with chimeras reaching as high as 47%. The sizes of highly expanded clones could end up underestimated when identical TCR molecules share a barcode. Even against a background of one million naive CD8 T cells, spiked-in Jurkat TCR RNA amounting to a single cell's worth was reported to be detectable. In CMV-specific effector cells, over 97% of molecules were held by clones above 20 RNA copies, whereas under 1% of molecules were held by such clones in naive cells.

The CDR3 runs 16 residues from the cysteine to the phenylalanine. The sequence is cut down to CDR3 DNA, 48 bases in frame from base 1. The germline V gene supplies CDR1 MNHNS and CDR2 SASEGT. V is reduced by 0 bases and J by 3 bases, leaving a spacing of 15 bases between them. Libraries of naive CD8 T cells were built from anywhere between roughly 17,000 and 1,000,000 sorted cells, with 10%, 30% or 50% of the purified RNA used. On a BD FACSAria II, naive CD8 T cells were FACS-sorted as CD8+CD4-CCR7+CD45RA+ and collected into RLT Plus buffer. To test detection sensitivity, Jurkat RNA equal to over nine TCR copies was added to samples of about 17,000-1,100,000 naive CD8 T cells. CD8 T cells were enriched using RosetteSep CD8+ T Cell Enrichment Cocktail and Ficoll-Paque, and the enriched cells then underwent ACK red cell lysis. Libraries were made using PCR. Reads for this sample came from an Illumina HiSeq 4000. Bulk TCR libraries were generated as previously described, with the TCR primers listed in Table S5 used. The Qiagen AllPrep DNA/RNA kit was used to purify total RNA. Reads from multiple sequencing runs of the same library were pooled before analysis. The authors' analysis ran thus. Only reads with exact TCR constant sequence were kept, trimmed to 150 nt, and grouped by their 12-nt molecular barcodes. Reads inside each barcode group were sub-clustered using a 15% Levenshtein threshold, and a quality-weighted consensus sequence was constructed for each RNA molecule. Non-functional sequences were discarded, and so were lower-count sequences lying one edit away from another sequence. Based on fitting two negative binomial distributions, any barcode sub-cluster with under 20% of the maximum read count was discarded. TCRdb handled the public reads itself, with Q25 trimming in fastp and clone calling in MiXCR, and kept productive beta chains. Rows merge per CDR3 protein into single entries with the most common DNA and genes. These V and J calls originate from TCRdb's pipeline instead of the authors' own analysis. The sample table lists about half a million distinct CDR3 sequences, 20% to 25% of them with a count of one. The ten largest account for approximately 0.84% of the sample.

There are a few counts of this clonotype. Its antigen is still unknown. Per-base qualities were not stored, and no clone one base away is much larger. The source of this sequence is a human donor in good health. Some libraries in this study had Jurkat cell RNA spiked in. The sequence is built from TRBV6-1 and TRBJ2-7; the D region is possibly TRBD1 or TRBD2, each matching across 5 bases. Material for sequencing was naive CD8+ T cells from blood, with Jurkat cell RNA spiked in. This specimen's cell subset or site label, per the study, means: FACS-sorted CD8+CD4-CCR7+CD45RA+ naive T cells. The DNA is as follows: TGTGCCAGCAGTGAAGCCCTCGGTGGGGGTCTCTACGAGCAGTACTTC. It is translated as CASSEALGGGLYEQYF.